This TCR beta chain is drawn from a study of shared clonotypes between healthy human individuals. Findings and limits, study-wide: Donors were few, which limited the genetic and exposure-history diversity represented. It was the non-shared clonotypes that had lower generation probabilities than clonotypes shared by all four donors.

Concerning this clone itself: Its antigen is currently unknown.

All the donors were Caucasian adults who lived in Nashville, Tennessee. Naive CD4+ cells were CD45RA-selected; the remaining cells were memory. CDR3 length: 16 amino acids. Germline V gene data show CDR1 as SGHNT and CDR2 as YYREEE (reference sequence). The V end lost 0 bases, the J end lost 0 bases, and 12 bases lay between the germline ends. Data came from immunoSEQ multiplex PCR; TCRdb stores just in-frame clones and leaves some out. Of 2,500,000 or so clones in the sample, around 92% were seen once. The sequence came from a man younger than 30 in good health. Some clones in this sample may be carry-over from other donors' samples. Specimen: naive CD4+ T cells from PBMCs. Subset: CD45RA+ positively selected. The genes are TRBV5-4 and TRBJ1-1; D possibly corresponds to TRBD1 (6 bases). CDR3 sequence: CASSLGGPIMNTEAFF. The CDR3 nucleotides read TGTGCCAGCAGCTTGGGGGGGCCCATAATGAACACTGAAGCTTTCTTT.